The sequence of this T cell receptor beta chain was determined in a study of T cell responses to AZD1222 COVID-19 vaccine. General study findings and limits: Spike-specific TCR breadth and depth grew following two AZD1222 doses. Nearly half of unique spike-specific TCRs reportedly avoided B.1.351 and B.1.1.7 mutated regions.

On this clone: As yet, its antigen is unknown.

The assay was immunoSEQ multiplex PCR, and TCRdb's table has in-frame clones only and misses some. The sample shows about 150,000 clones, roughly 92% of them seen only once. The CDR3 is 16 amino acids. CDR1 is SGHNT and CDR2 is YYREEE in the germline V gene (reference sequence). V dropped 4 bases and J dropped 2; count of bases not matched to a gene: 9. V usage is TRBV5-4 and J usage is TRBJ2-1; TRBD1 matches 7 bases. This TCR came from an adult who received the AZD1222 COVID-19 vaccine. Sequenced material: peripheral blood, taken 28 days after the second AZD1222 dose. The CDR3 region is CASSLQGVRPYNEQFF. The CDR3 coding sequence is TGTGCCAGCAGCCTGCAGGGGGTCCGGCCCTACAATGAGCAGTTCTTC.